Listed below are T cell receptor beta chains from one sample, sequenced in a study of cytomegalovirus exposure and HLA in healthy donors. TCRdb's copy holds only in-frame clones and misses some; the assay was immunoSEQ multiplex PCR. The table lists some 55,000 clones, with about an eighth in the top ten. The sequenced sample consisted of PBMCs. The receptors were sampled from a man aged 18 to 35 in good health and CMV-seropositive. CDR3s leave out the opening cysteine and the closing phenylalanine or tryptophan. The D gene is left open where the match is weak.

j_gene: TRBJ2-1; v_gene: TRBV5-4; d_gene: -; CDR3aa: ASTYPGLNEQF
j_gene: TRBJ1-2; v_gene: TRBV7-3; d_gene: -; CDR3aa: ASSLLGSGGYT
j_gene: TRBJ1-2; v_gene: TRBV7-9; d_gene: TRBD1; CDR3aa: ASSDDLGGAGGYT
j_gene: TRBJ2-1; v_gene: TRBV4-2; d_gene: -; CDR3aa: APDSGDFYEQF
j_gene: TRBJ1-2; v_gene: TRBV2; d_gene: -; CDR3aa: ASSPGSGYGYT
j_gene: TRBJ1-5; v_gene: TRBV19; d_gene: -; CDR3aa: ASSFRQPQH
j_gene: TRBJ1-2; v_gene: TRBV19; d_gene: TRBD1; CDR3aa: ASRTGRFYGYT
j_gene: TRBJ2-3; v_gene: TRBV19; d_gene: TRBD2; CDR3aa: ASSILAGVPDTQY
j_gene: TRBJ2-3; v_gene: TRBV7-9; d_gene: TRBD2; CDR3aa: ASSLGGLVTDTQY
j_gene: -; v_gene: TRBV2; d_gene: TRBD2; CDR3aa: ASSRTSSYEQY
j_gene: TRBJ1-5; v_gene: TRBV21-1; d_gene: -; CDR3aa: ASSKEGGYGNQPQH
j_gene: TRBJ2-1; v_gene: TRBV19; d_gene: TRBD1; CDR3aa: ASSPGQVNEQF
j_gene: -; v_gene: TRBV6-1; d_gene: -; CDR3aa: ASSVITDPSYEQY
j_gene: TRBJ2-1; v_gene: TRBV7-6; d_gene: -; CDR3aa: ASSSGFGYNEQF
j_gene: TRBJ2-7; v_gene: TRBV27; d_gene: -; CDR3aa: ASRPLGPDTTYEQY
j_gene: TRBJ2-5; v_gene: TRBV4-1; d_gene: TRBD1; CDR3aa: ASSRTGQETQY
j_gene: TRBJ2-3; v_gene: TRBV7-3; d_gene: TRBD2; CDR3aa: ASSLNPGLESTDTQY
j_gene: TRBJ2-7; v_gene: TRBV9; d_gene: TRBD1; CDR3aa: ASSVDDREPYEQY
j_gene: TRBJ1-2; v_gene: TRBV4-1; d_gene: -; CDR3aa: ASSQDSRGLSGYT
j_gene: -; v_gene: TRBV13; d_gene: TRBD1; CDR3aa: ASSSTGYFNEQY
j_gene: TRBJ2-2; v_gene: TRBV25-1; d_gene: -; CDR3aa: ASSDSKRGTGELF
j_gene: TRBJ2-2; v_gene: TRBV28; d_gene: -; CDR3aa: ASDSQARELF
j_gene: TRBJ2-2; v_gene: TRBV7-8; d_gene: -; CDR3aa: ASSTSGGGTGELF
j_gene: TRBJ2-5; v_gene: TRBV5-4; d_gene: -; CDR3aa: ASSQDSQETQY
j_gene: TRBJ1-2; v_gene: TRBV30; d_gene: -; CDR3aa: AWAALDTNYGYT
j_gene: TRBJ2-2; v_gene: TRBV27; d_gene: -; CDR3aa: ASSFSRTGELF
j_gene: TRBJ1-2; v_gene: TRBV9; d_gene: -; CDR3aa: ASSVEGELRWDYGYT
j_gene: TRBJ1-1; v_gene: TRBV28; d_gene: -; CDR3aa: ASSFPTDWAF
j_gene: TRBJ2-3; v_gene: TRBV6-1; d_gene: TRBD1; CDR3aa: ASTLGQGADTQY
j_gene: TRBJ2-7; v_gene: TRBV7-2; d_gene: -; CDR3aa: ASSLVGHPYEQY
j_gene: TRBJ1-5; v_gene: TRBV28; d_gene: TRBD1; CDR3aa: ASSLRQGGNQPQH
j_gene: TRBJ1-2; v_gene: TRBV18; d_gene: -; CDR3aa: ASSPTDYGYT
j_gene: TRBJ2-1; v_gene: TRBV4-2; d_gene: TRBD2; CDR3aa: ASSQEGAGVPYNEQF
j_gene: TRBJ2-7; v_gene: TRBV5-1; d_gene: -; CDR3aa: ASSFGSGKEQY
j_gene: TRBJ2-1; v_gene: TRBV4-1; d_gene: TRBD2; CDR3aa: ASSLAGRLSSYNEQF
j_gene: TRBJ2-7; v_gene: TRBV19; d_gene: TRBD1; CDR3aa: ASTKGQGALDEQY
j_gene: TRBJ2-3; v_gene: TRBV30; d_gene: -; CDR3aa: AWSVQNPSTDTQY
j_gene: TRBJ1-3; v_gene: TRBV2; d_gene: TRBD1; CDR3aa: ARGQGGNTIY
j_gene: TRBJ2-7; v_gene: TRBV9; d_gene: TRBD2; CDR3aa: ASSAFGTSGEQY